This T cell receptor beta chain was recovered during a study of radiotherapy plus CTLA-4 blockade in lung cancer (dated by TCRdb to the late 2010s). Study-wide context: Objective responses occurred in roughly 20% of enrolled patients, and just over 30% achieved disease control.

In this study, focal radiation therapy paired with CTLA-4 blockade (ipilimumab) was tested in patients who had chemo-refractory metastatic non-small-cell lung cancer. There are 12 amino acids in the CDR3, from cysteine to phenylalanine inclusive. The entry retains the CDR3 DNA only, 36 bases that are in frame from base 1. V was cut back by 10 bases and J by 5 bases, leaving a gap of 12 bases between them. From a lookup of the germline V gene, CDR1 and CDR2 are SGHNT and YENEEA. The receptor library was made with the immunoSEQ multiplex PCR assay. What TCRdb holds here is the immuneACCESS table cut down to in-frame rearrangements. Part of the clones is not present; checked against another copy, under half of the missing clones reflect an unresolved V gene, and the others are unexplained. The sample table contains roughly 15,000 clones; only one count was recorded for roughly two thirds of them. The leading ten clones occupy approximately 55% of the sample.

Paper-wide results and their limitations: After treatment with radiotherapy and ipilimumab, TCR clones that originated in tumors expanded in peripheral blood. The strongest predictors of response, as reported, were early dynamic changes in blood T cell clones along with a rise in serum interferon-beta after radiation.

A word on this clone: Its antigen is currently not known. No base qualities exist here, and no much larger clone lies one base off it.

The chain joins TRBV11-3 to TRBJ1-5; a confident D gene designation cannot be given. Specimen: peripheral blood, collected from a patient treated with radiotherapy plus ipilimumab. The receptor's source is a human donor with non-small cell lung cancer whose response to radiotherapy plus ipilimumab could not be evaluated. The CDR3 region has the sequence CAIGEEHQPQHF. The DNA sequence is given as TGTGCCATCGGGGAGGAACATCAGCCCCAGCATTTT. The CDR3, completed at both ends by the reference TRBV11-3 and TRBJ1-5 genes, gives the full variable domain EAGVVQSPRYKIIEKKQPVAFWCNPISGHNTLYWYLQNLGQGPELLIRYENEEAVDDSQLPKDRFSAERLKGVDSTLKIQPAELGDSAVYLCAIGEEHQPQHFGDGTRLSIL.